This T cell receptor (beta chain) was obtained from a study of CD8 T cells in ankylosing spondylitis. This CDR3 comprises 13 residues. Germline CDR1 and CDR2: MNHNY and SVGAGI (reference sequence). V was clipped by 4 bases and J by 7 bases; unmatched bases: 5. TCRdb reanalysed the 5' RACE reads using MiXCR and keeps one entry per CDR3 protein. The sample contains 150,000 to 250,000 distinct CDR3 sequences, more than 10% of which appear only once. A word on this clonotype: Its antigen is unidentified.

General observations from the study: Earlier literature documents some of the motif variants in reactive arthritis synovial fluid and blood.

This chain joins TRBV6-6 and TRBJ1-2; 8 nucleotides agree with TRBD1. The clonotype originates from a male donor with ankylosing spondylitis or in good health (not recorded which). The material sequenced was blood, either unsorted or a sorted T cell fraction (not recorded which). CDR3 region: CASSSGTGSGYTF. The DNA of the CDR3 is TGTGCCAGCAGTTCTGGGACAGGTAGTGGCTACACCTTC.